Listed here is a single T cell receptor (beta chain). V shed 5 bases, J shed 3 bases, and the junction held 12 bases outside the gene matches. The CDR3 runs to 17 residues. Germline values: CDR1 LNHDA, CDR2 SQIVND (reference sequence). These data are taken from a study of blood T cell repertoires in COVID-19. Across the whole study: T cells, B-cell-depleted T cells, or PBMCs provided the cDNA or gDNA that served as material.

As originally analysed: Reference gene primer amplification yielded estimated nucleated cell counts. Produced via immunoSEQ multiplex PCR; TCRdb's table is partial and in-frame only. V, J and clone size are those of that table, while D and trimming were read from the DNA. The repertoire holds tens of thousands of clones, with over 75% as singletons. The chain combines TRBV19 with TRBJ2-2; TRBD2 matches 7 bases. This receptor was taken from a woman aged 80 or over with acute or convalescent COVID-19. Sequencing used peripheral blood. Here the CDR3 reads CASSPLMRETYTGELFF. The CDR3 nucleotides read TGTGCCAGTAGTCCCCTAATGCGGGAGACCTACACCGGGGAGCTGTTTTTT.